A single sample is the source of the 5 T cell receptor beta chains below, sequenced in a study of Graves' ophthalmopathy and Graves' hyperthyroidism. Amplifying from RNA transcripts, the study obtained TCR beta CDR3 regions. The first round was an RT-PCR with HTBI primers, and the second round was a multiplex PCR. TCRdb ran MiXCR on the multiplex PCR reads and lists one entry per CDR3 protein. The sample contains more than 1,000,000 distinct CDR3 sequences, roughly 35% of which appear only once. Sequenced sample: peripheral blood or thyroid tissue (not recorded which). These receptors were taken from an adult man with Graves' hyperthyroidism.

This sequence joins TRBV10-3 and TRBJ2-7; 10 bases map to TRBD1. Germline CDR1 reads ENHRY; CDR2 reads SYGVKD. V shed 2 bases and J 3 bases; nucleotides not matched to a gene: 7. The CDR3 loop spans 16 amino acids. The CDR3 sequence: CAISEAGQGRRYEQYF. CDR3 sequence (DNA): TGTGCCATCAGTGAGGCGGGACAGGGGCGACGCTACGAGCAGTACTTC.

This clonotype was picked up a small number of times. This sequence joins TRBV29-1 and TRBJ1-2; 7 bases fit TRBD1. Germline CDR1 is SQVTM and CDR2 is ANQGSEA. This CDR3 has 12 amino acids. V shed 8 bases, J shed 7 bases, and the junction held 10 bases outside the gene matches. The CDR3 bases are TGCAGCTTAGCCGCAGGGGGTGGTGGCTACACCTTC. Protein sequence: CSLAAGGGGYTF.

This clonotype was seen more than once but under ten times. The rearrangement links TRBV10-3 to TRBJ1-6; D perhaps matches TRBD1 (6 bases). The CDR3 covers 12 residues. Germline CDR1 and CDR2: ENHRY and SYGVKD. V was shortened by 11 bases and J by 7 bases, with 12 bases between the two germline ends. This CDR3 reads CASGGGNSPLHF. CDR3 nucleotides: TGTGCCTCCGGGGGCGGGAATTCACCCCTCCACTTT.

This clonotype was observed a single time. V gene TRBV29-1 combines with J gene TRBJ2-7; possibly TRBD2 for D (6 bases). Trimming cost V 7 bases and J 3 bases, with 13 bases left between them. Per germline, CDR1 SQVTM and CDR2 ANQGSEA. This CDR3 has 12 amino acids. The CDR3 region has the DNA TGCAGCGACCAGGGACTGGTCTACGAGCAGTACTTC. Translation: CSDQGLVYEQYF.

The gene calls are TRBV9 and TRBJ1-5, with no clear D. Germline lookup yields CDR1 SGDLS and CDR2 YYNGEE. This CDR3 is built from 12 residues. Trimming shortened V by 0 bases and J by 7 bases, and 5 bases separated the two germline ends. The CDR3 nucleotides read TGTGCCAGCAGCGTAGCTCCGCAGCCCCAGCATTTT. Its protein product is CASSVAPQPQHF.